This paragraph reports one T cell receptor (beta chain). The antigen is unknown. CDR1 and CDR2 (germline): MDHEN, SYDVKM. The CDR3 runs to 15 residues. V shed 4 bases and J shed 3 bases, with 13 bases lying between them. Produced via immunoSEQ multiplex PCR; TCRdb's table is partial and in-frame only. Among approximately 2.3 million clones listed, 80% to 95% were seen once. Donors had no recently reported acute infections or vaccinations and were HIV-negative. CD4+ cells were split into CD45RA+ naive and CD45RA-negative memory subsets. These data come from a study of shared clonotypes between healthy human individuals. Study-wide results and caveats: Among donors, sharing of clonotypes was expected to be affected by sequencing depth. Shared across a few donors were around 4.7% of the naive CD4 clonotypes.

Sequences were obtained from naive CD4+ T cells from PBMCs. As to subset: CD45RA+ positively selected. The chain joins TRBV28 to TRBJ1-5; maybe TRBD1 (5 bases). This receptor was taken from a man younger than 35 in good health. Some clones in this sample may be carry-over from other donors' samples. CDR3 in DNA: TGTGCCAGCAGTTCGTGGAGGGGAGACAATCAGCCCCAGCATTTT. It yields the protein CASSSWRGDNQPQHF.